The T cell receptor (beta chain) described here comes from a study of CD4 T cells in relation to SARS-CoV-2 and coronaviruses. With respect to this clone: Its antigen is currently unknown.

Only in-frame clones appear in the TCRdb table, and some are missing; sequencing was by immunoSEQ multiplex PCR. In the table there are tens of thousands of clones, around four fifths of which are singletons. Germline assignment: CDR1 ENHRY and CDR2 SYGVKD. The junction had 11 bases not matched to a gene; V was cut back by 8 bases and J by 8 bases. The CDR3 length is 15 residues. The chain employs TRBV10-3 and TRBJ2-1, with 11 bases identical to TRBD2. The sample comprised memory CD4+ T cells from PBMCs, cultured in vitro. This clonotype was sampled from an adult with COVID-19. DNA of the CDR3: TGTGCCATCGCCGAACTAGCGGGAGTCTGGGATGAGCAGTTCTTC. Amino acids: CAIAELAGVWDEQFF.